Each of the 14 T cell receptor beta chains below was sequenced from the same sample in a study of early T cells in non-severe SARS-CoV-2 infection. TCRdb reprocessed the 5' RACE reads with MiXCR, giving one entry per CDR3 protein. The sample holds approximately 90,000 distinct CDR3 sequences; about an eighth are singletons and the top ten take around 4.8%. The sample was whole blood, taken at baseline. The source is an adult who was a healthcare worker with PCR-confirmed SARS-CoV-2 infection or an uninfected control (not recorded which).

This clonotype turned up a few times. J is TRBJ1-1 and V is TRBV27; D gene uncertain. This CDR3 region has 16 residues. Looked up from germline, CDR1 is MNHEY and CDR2 is SMNVEV (reference sequence). Trimming took 3 bases from V and 2 from J, leaving 16 bases between them. CDR3 DNA: TGTGCCAGCAGTTTCGCCGGTTGGCGGGGAAACACTGAAGCTTTCTTT. Its translation is CASSFAGWRGNTEAFF.

The sample holds many counts of this clonotype. The chain carries TRBV20-1 and TRBJ2-7, with 9 bases lining up with TRBD2. The V segment lost 6 bases and the J segment 2 bases; nucleotides outside the gene matches: 8. The germline gives CDR1 DFQATT, CDR2 SNEGSKA (reference sequence). This CDR3 spans 14 amino acids. Written as DNA, the CDR3 is TGCAGTGCGTACTACGGCGGGAGGGCCTACGAGCAGTACTTC. Translating gives CSAYYGGRAYEQYF.

This sequence joins TRBV11-2 and TRBJ1-4; D unclear. This CDR3 is built from 12 residues. Germline V lookup: CDR1 SGHAT, CDR2 FQNNGV. The V end lost 5 bases, the J end lost 8 bases, and 9 bases lay between the germline ends. The CDR3 DNA sequence: TGTGCCAGCAGCCTGAGGCCAGAAAAACTGTTTTTT. Translated: CASSLRPEKLFF.

This clonotype was counted a few times. The chain uses TRBV6-6 and TRBJ2-7; TRBD1 aligns across 9 bases. Trimming removed 6 bases from V and 1 base from J; junction bases left unmatched: 4. The CDR3 runs 14 residues. Germline CDR1 MNHNY, CDR2 SVGAGI (reference sequence). The CDR3 spells CASRTGTGSYEQYF. CDR3 DNA sequence: TGTGCCAGCAGAACCGGGACAGGGTCCTACGAGCAGTACTTC.

The gene calls are TRBV12-3 or TRBV12-4 and TRBJ1-1; possible D gene TRBD1, 6 bases. The CDR3 spans 14 residues. Trimming removed 6 bases from V and 3 bases from J, with 14 bases in between. The CDR3 sequence: CASRTQGPDTEAFF. CDR3 coding DNA: TGTGCCAGCAGGACACAGGGACCTGACACTGAAGCTTTCTTT.

This clonotype showed up many times. CDR3 sequence (DNA): TGTGCCAGCAGCAATCCGGGACTAGAAAGTGGTGAGCAGTTCTTC. This translates into CASSNPGLESGEQFF. J is TRBJ2-1 and V is TRBV7-2; 8 nucleotides match TRBD2. The length of the CDR3 is 15 residues. The V and J ends lost 5 bases and 9 bases, in that order; junction bases with no gene match: 12. Germline V gene sequence: CDR1 SGHTA, CDR2 FQGNSA.

The V gene is TRBV7-3, the J gene TRBJ2-2; D is possibly TRBD2 (5 bases). Germline values: CDR1 SGHTA, CDR2 FQGTGA. The CDR3 extends over 15 amino acids. Trimming cost V 2 bases and J 7 bases, with 14 bases left between them. DNA for the CDR3: TGTGCCAGCAGCTTAGTGAGGGCCCTCGGCGGGGAGCTGTTTTTT. It translates to CASSLVRALGGELFF.

The rearrangement links TRBV27 to TRBJ2-7, with a tentative D call TRBD1 (7 bases). Per the germline V gene, CDR1 is MNHEY and CDR2 is SMNVEV (reference sequence). This CDR3 has 14 amino acids. V lost 1 base and J 6 bases, leaving 13 bases between the germline ends. The CDR3 coding sequence is TGTGCCAGCAGTTTATTCAGGGGGGCGAGCGAGCAGTACTTC. As protein: CASSLFRGASEQYF.

This clonotype showed up just a few times. J is TRBJ1-6 and V is TRBV6-1; 8 bases are shared with TRBD1. The J segment lost 7 bases and the V segment lost 11 bases, leaving 4 bases of the junction unmatched. Germline-derived CDR1 and CDR2 are MNHNS and SASEGT. The length of the CDR3 is 12 residues. CDR3 nucleotide sequence: TGTGCCGGACAGGGTTCCAATTCACCCCTCCACTTT. Translating it yields CAGQGSNSPLHF.

V gene TRBV3-1 combines with J gene TRBJ2-5; 8 bases are shared with TRBD1. This CDR3 contains 14 residues. V lost 0 bases, J lost 6 bases, and 3 bases stayed unmatched. The germline V gene has CDR1 LGHDT and CDR2 YNNKEL (reference sequence). Here the CDR3 DNA reads TGTGCCAGCAGCCAAGAGACAGGGGCGAAGACCCAGTACTTC. Translating gives CASSQETGAKTQYF.

This clonotype was seen many times. The chain carries TRBV20-1 and TRBJ2-3; 7 bases align to TRBD2. CDR1 and CDR2 (germline): DFQATT, SNEGSKA (reference sequence). Trimming took 4 bases from V and 2 from J; bases not matched to a gene: 6. CDR3 length equals 14 residues. Here the CDR3 DNA reads TGCAGTGCTACCCGAGCGGGATTCACAGATACGCAGTATTTT. Its translation: CSATRAGFTDTQYF.

The chain is built from TRBV7-6 and TRBJ2-7; 9 bases fit TRBD2. CDR1 is SGHVS and CDR2 is FNYEAQ in the germline V gene. The CDR3 contains 14 residues. V shed 5 bases and J 6 bases; nucleotides not matched to a gene: 8. The CDR3 spells CASSLSGSFGEQYF. The CDR3 nucleotides are TGTGCCAGCAGCCTTAGCGGGAGTTTCGGCGAGCAGTACTTC.

The chain has TRBV9 and TRBJ1-1, with 9 nucleotides matching TRBD1. V shed 1 base, J shed 4 bases, and the junction held 5 bases outside the gene matches. The CDR3 consists of 15 residues. CDR1 SGDLS and CDR2 YYNGEE come from the germline V gene. In nucleotides, the CDR3 is TGTGCCAGCAGCGTATTGGGACAGGGCGGCACTGAAGCTTTCTTT. Translated, it gives CASSVLGQGGTEAFF. The entire variable domain, with the rest obtained from reference TRBV9 and TRBJ1-1, is as follows: DSGVTQTPKHLITATGQRVTLRCSPRSGDLSVYWYQQSLDQGLQFLIQYYNGEERAKGNILERFSAQQFPDLHSELNLSSLELGDSALYFCASSVLGQGGTEAFFGQGTRLTVV.

This clonotype was detected a few times. The chain combines TRBV25-1 with TRBJ2-5; D gene uncertain. Deletions cut 4 bases from V and 5 bases from J, with 5 bases between. CDR3 size: 11 residues. The germline V gene has CDR1 MGHDK and CDR2 SYGVNS. CDR3 DNA: TGTGCCAGCAGTGGTGGGGAGACCCAGTACTTC. Its translation is CASSGGETQYF. The whole variable domain, remainder taken from reference TRBV25-1 and TRBJ2-5, is EADIYQTPRYLVIGTGKKITLECSQTMGHDKMYWYQQDPGMELHLIHYSYGVNSTEKGDLSSESTVSRIRTEHFPLTLESARPSHTSQYLCASSGGETQYFGPGTRLLVL.